These 10 T cell receptor beta chains share one sample of origin, sequenced in a study of blood T cell repertoires in COVID-19. The repertoire was sequenced with immunoSEQ multiplex PCR; TCRdb's copy has only in-frame clones and lacks some. Here the sample spans hundreds of thousands of clones, about 91% being singletons. Sequencing used peripheral blood. These receptors originate from a woman aged 25 to 39 who had recovered from COVID-19.

The genes are TRBV20-1 and TRBJ2-3, with 8 positions matching TRBD2. J gave up 7 bases and V 4 bases, and 10 bases lay outside the gene matches. The CDR3 spans 14 residues. The germline V gene has CDR1 DFQATT and CDR2 SNEGSKA (reference sequence). The DNA of the CDR3 is TGCAGTGCTACTGAGAGCGGGGGCACCAATACGCAGTATTTT. The encoded protein is CSATESGGTNTQYF.

V and J are TRBV19 and TRBJ1-6; 8 bases are shared with TRBD1. Germline CDR1 is LNHDA and CDR2 is SQIVND (reference sequence). The V and J ends lost 7 bases and 9 bases, in that order; junction bases with no gene match: 5. This CDR3 region has 13 residues. CDR3 sequence: CASKGQGSSPLHF. The CDR3 nucleotides are TGTGCCAGTAAAGGACAGGGAAGTTCACCCCTCCACTTT.

This clone was recorded once. The V and J genes are TRBV20-1 and TRBJ2-7, with D maybe TRBD2 (5 bases). CDR1 is DFQATT, CDR2 SNEGSKA, per germline (reference sequence). CDR3 length: 11 amino acids. The V gene lost 3 bases and the J gene lost 6 bases, with 9 bases spanning the gap. CDR3 coding DNA: TGCAGTGCTAGTGGAGGCTTCGAGCAGTACTTC. Protein sequence: CSASGGFEQYF.

The chain combines TRBV5-4 with TRBJ2-7, with 7 bases identical to TRBD2. This CDR3 is built from 13 residues. The germline CDR1 and CDR2 sequences are SGHNT and YYREEE (reference sequence). Trimming at V came to 4 bases and at J to 3 bases, leaving 4 bases not matched to a gene. CDR3 in DNA: TGTGCCAGCAGCCTGCCGGGGGGCTACGAGCAGTACTTC. As protein: CASSLPGGYEQYF.

This clone has only a few counts. This chain joins TRBV7-2 and TRBJ1-3; possible D gene TRBD1, 5 bases. The germline gives CDR1 SGHTA, CDR2 FQGNSA. The CDR3 runs to 13 residues. V shed 5 bases and J shed 3 bases, with 8 bases lying between them. DNA of the CDR3: TGTGCCAGCAGCCCCACAGGTGGAAACACCATATATTTT. Translating gives CASSPTGGNTIYF. The complete variable domain, with remaining parts taken from reference TRBV7-2 and TRBJ1-3, reads GAGVSQSPSNKVTEKGKDVELRCDPISGHTALYWYRQSLGQGLEFLIYFQGNSAPDKSGLPSDRFSAERTGGSVSTLTIQRTQQEDSAVYLCASSPTGGNTIYFGEGSWLTVV.

The V and J genes are TRBV4-3 and TRBJ2-5; maybe TRBD2 (6 bases). The CDR3 runs 15 residues. Germline V gene data show CDR1 as LGHNA and CDR2 as YSLEER. Between the trimmed V and J ends, which lost 0 bases and 4 bases, there was a span of 12 bases. CDR3 nucleotides: TGCGCCAGCAGCCAAGATCTACTCGGGAGAGAGACCCAGTACTTC. Its translation: CASSQDLLGRETQYF.

The chain uses TRBV5-6 and TRBJ2-3; 13 bases agree with TRBD2. With 2 bases clipped from V and 5 bases from J, the junction kept 5 bases outside the gene matches. Germline-derived CDR1 and CDR2 are SGHDT and YYEEEE. The CDR3 extends over 16 amino acids. The CDR3 bases are TGTGCCAGCAGCTTCACTAGCGGGGGGGCGGGAGATACGCAGTATTTT. Its translation: CASSFTSGGAGDTQYF.

V gene TRBV4-1 combines with J gene TRBJ1-6, with 7 bases lining up with TRBD1. The CDR3 consists of 16 residues. The trim removed 3 bases at V and 7 bases at J, leaving 9 bases unmatched. Germline V CDR1 and CDR2: MGHRA, YSYEKL. CDR3 in DNA: TGCGCCAGCAGCCATCTACAACAGGGGTCAAATTCACCCCTCCACTTT. Translating it yields CASSHLQQGSNSPLHF.

The genes are TRBV30 and TRBJ1-2; 10 bases map to TRBD1. The J segment lost 4 bases and the V segment lost 1 base, leaving 3 bases of the junction unmatched. Germline lookup yields CDR1 GTSNPN and CDR2 SVGIG (reference sequence). The CDR3 is 14 residues long. CDR3 nucleotide sequence: TGTGCCTGGAGTGGACAGGGGGCCGGCTATGGCTACACCTTC. Translating it yields CAWSGQGAGYGYTF. Full variable domain (outside the CDR3, taken from reference TRBV30 and TRBJ1-2): SQTIHQWPATLVQPVGSPLSLECTVEGTSNPNLYWYRQAAGRGLQLLFYSVGIGQISSEVPQNLSASRPQDRQFILSSKKLLLSDSGFYLCAWSGQGAGYGYTFGSGTRLTVV.

In regard to this clone: The same CDR3 is also encoded by other DNA sequences in this sample. V usage is TRBV19 and J usage is TRBJ1-3; D not certain. Per the germline V gene, CDR1 is LNHDA and CDR2 is SQIVND (reference sequence). V shed 5 bases and J shed 0 bases, with 8 bases lying between them. The CDR3 spans 14 residues. Here the CDR3 reads CASSLQSSGNTIYF. The CDR3 nucleotides read TGTGCCAGTAGTCTACAGAGCTCTGGAAACACCATATATTTT.